Listed below are T cell receptor beta chains from one sample, sequenced in a study of shared clonotypes between healthy human individuals. The protocol was immunoSEQ multiplex PCR, while the TCRdb copy is restricted to in-frame clones and leaves out a portion. The repertoire holds 500,000 to 700,000 clones, with 85% to 95% as singletons. The specimen was naive CD8+ T cells sorted from blood. These receptors all come from a woman in her thirties in good health. Each CDR3 is given with its conserved first and last residue. A D gene is named only where the DNA matches it firmly. Size is stated for part of the rows, as once, few or many counts, or as a class when the clone is expanded.

>.|.|TRBJ2-6|TRBV5-6
TGTGCCAGCAGCTTTGATTCTGGGGCCAACGTCCTGACTTTC
CASSFDSGANVLTF
>.|TRBD1|TRBJ2-2|TRBV6-1
TGTGCCAGCAGTGGTTGGGACAGGGCGAACACCGGGGAGCTGTTTTTT
CASSGWDRANTGELFF
>.|.|TRBJ1-6|TRBV28
TGTGCCAGCAGTTTCCACACCGATAATTCACCCCTCCACTTT
CASSFHTDNSPLHF
>.|.|TRBJ1-4|TRBV25-1
TGTGCCAGCAGTGCAGGAGGGGAAGAAAAACTGTTTTTT
CASSAGGEEKLFF
>.|TRBD1|TRBJ2-3|TRBV29-1
TGCAGCGTAAGAAAGGACAGGGGACAGGATACGCAGTATTTT
CSVRKDRGQDTQYF
>.|.|TRBJ2-7|TRBV7-8
TGTGCCAGCAGCCTCTGGGACTCGGGCTCCTACGAGCAGTACTTC
CASSLWDSGSYEQYF
>.|.|TRBJ2-7|TRBV7-8
TGTGCCAGCAGCTTAGTAGGGGGGACCTACGAGCAGTACTTC
CASSLVGGTYEQYF
>.|.|TRBJ2-5|TRBV9
TGTGCCAGCAGCGTAGCCCATTCAGGGCTCCAAGAGACCCAGTACTTC
CASSVAHSGLQETQYF
>.|.|TRBJ1-1|TRBV6-1
TGTGCCAGCAGTGAAGCAATCAACATTGAAGCTTTCTTT
CASSEAINIEAFF
>.|.|TRBJ1-2|TRBV28
TGTGCCAGCAGTTTTCTGGGAAACTATGGCTACACCTTC
CASSFLGNYGYTF
>.|.|TRBJ1-2|TRBV28
TGTGCCAGCAGTTTATATCCCGCAGGGGAAAGGAACTATGGCTACACCTTC
CASSLYPAGERNYGYTF
>few|.|TRBJ2-7|TRBV5-4
TGTGCCAGCGCCGGTATAGACGAGCAGTACTTC
CASAGIDEQYF
>.|.|TRBJ2-7|TRBV29-1
TGCAGCGTTTCCTATCCACTGCTCGGGTACGAGCAGTACTTC
CSVSYPLLGYEQYF
>.|.|TRBJ2-5|TRBV6-4
TGTGCCAGCAGTGATCGACCCCCATGCCAAGAGACCCAGTACTTC
CASSDRPPCQETQYF